This TCR beta chain comes out of a study of T cell changes during pregnancy in multiple sclerosis. TCRdb's copy holds only in-frame clones and misses some; the assay was immunoSEQ multiplex PCR. The sample includes 35,000 or so clones, about 88% of them seen just once. CDR1 and CDR2 (germline): SNHLY, FYNNEI. V shed 11 bases, J shed 4 bases, and the junction held 14 bases outside the gene matches. The CDR3 loop spans 15 amino acids. Sequencing was performed on CD8+ T cells from peripheral blood mononuclear cells, taken in the third trimester of pregnancy. The source is a female donor with multiple sclerosis, enrolled in a pregnancy study. The chain employs TRBV2 and TRBJ2-1; TRBD1 agrees at 7 bases. The CDR3 bases are TGTGCCGGAACGACCGACAGGGCCATATACAATGAGCAGTTCTTC. Translation: CAGTTDRAIYNEQFF.